The 25 T cell receptor beta chains below were found in one sample sequenced in a study of shared clonotypes between healthy human individuals. The method was immunoSEQ multiplex PCR; TCRdb's version includes in-frame clones alone and lacks a portion of them. Of over 950,000 clones listed, around three quarters are singletons. The sequencing sample was made of memory CD4+ T cells from PBMCs. Subset defined: CD45RA-negative fraction. These receptor sequences come from a man in his late teens or twenties in good health. Some clones in this sample may be carry-over from other donors' samples.

The genes are TRBV11-2 and TRBJ1-2; 7 nucleotides agree with TRBD1. The CDR3 runs to 12 residues. From germline, CDR1 is SGHAT and CDR2 FQNNGV. Unmatched junction bases numbered 6, after V lost 5 bases and J lost 9 bases. The CDR3 region has the DNA TGTGCCAGCAGCACGGAGACAGGGCGCTACACCTTC. It codes for CASSTETGRYTF.

The chain carries TRBV5-1 and TRBJ2-1, with D possibly TRBD1 on 5 matching bases. Per germline, CDR1 SGHRS and CDR2 YFSETQ. With 0 bases removed from V and 7 bases from J, the gap between germline ends came to 8 bases. The CDR3 is made up of 13 amino acids. The CDR3 DNA is TGCGCCAGCAGCTTGGGGACACCGAATGAGCAGTTCTTC. Amino acid sequence: CASSLGTPNEQFF.

The table lists this clone with a few counts. V and J are TRBV14 and TRBJ2-5; 7 bases fit TRBD2. The junction had 10 bases not matched to a gene; V was cut back by 8 bases and J by 4 bases. There are 14 residues in the CDR3. Per germline, CDR1 SGHDN and CDR2 FVKESK. As DNA, the CDR3 is TGTGCCAGCCGCCTATCGGGGAGGGGAGAGACCCAGTACTTC. It translates to CASRLSGRGETQYF.

The chain recombines TRBV5-1 with TRBJ1-5; no firm D call. The CDR3 length is 16 residues. Trimming took 4 bases from V and 3 from J, leaving 17 bases between them. Germline assignment: CDR1 SGHRS and CDR2 YFSETQ. The CDR3 bases are TGCGCCAGCAGCCCAATAAAGTTAAAATTCAATCAGCCCCAGCATTTT. Amino acids: CASSPIKLKFNQPQHF.

A word on this clone: This may arise from a read error, as a much more abundant clone is one base away. In the same sample, other DNA sequences code for this CDR3. The chain recombines TRBV30 with TRBJ1-1, with D uncertain. Germline CDR1 and CDR2: GTSNPN and SVGIG (reference sequence). CDR3 length equals 12 residues. CDR3 sequence (DNA): TGTGCCTGGAGTGTAGGGAACACTGAAGCTTTCTTC. Amino acids: CAWSVGNTEAFF.

This clone was recorded a few times. V gene TRBV11-2 combines with J gene TRBJ2-7; D possibly corresponds to TRBD2 (6 bases). Trimming cost V 0 bases and J 3 bases, with 21 bases left between them. Germline-derived CDR1 and CDR2 are SGHAT and FQNNGV. The CDR3 is 18 amino acids. The DNA of the CDR3 is TGTGCCAGCAGCTTAGAGTGGGCAACTGGCGGGATGGGCTACGAGCAGTACTTC. As protein: CASSLEWATGGMGYEQYF.

The V call is TRBV11-2, the J call TRBJ2-5; D call uncertain. Trimming cost V 5 bases and J 4 bases, with 20 bases left between them. Germline CDR1 SGHAT, CDR2 FQNNGV. This CDR3 spans 16 amino acids. This CDR3 is CASSQFRASIPETQYF. CDR3 nucleotide sequence: TGTGCCAGCAGCCAATTCCGGGCATCAATACCAGAGACCCAGTACTTC.

This clone was detected once. The chain uses TRBV5-1 and TRBJ2-5; TRBD1 agrees at 11 bases. J lost 5 bases, V lost 5 bases, and 2 bases had no gene match. The CDR3 contains 13 residues. Per germline, CDR1 SGHRS and CDR2 YFSETQ. The CDR3 bases are TGCGCCAGCAGGGGACAGGGGGATGAGACCCAGTACTTC. Amino acids: CASRGQGDETQYF.

The chain uses TRBV2 and TRBJ2-5; D not certain. V lost 6 bases, J lost 5 bases, and 13 bases lay in between. The CDR3 runs 13 residues. Germline V gives CDR1 SNHLY, CDR2 FYNNEI. The CDR3 loop reads CASRWVYSETQYF. The CDR3 bases are TGTGCCAGCAGATGGGTGTACTCGGAGACCCAGTACTTC.

This chain joins TRBV7-8 and TRBJ2-4; D unresolved. Looked up from germline, CDR1 is SGHVS and CDR2 is FQNEAQ. This CDR3 is built from 15 residues. V shed 5 bases and J shed 0 bases, with 11 bases lying between them. This chain's CDR3 is CASSLSPGAKNIQYF. The CDR3 DNA sequence: TGTGCCAGCAGCCTAAGTCCGGGAGCCAAAAACATTCAGTACTTC.

The chain links TRBV12-5 to TRBJ2-1; no clear D gene. Germline lookup yields CDR1 LGHNT and CDR2 FRNRAP. The V end was cut by 7 bases, the J end by 6 bases, with 10 bases between. The CDR3 runs to 12 residues. The CDR3 region has the DNA TGTGCTAGTGCCGGTGAAACCAATGAGCAGTTCTTC. Translation: CASAGETNEQFF. The whole variable domain, filled in from reference TRBV12-5 and TRBJ2-1, reads DARVTQTPRHKVTEMGQEVTMRCQPILGHNTVFWYRQTMMQGLELLAYFRNRAPLDDSGMPKDRFSAEMPDATLATLKIQPSEPRDSAVYFCASAGETNEQFFGPGTRLTVL.

The chain recombines TRBV7-9 with TRBJ2-3; D gene ambiguous. V gave up 5 bases and J gave up 1 base, with 7 bases separating them. This CDR3 is 13 amino acids long. Germline V gene data show CDR1 as SEHNR and CDR2 as FQNEAQ (reference sequence). The CDR3 DNA sequence: TGTGCCAGCAGCCGAGCAGGCACAGATACGCAGTATTTT. This gives the protein CASSRAGTDTQYF.

This chain links TRBV6-1 with TRBJ2-2; no reliable D call. Germline loops: CDR1 MNHNS, CDR2 SASEGT. V lost 0 bases and J lost 6, with 11 bases in between. This CDR3 is 15 amino acids long. The CDR3 DNA sequence: TGTGCCAGCAGTGAAGCTGGGGTACGCGCCGGGGAGCTGTTTTTT. Its translation is CASSEAGVRAGELFF.

V usage is TRBV18 and J usage is TRBJ1-1, with D unresolved. The V gene lost 4 bases and the J gene lost 4 bases, with 13 bases spanning the gap. The CDR3 is made up of 14 amino acids. The V gene's germline CDR1 is KGHSH and CDR2 LQKENI. This chain's CDR3 is CASSQLPGSTEAFF. In DNA, the CDR3 is TGTGCCAGCTCACAGTTACCCGGAAGCACTGAAGCTTTCTTT.

This clone was counted at least ten times. J is TRBJ1-2 and V is TRBV14, with D uncertain. The CDR3 extends over 12 amino acids. Germline CDR1 reads SGHDN; CDR2 reads FVKESK. V lost 4 bases, J lost 5 bases, and 8 bases lay in between. The CDR3 nucleotides are TGTGCCAGCAGCCGGCGGGCTTATGGCTACACCTTC. Translated: CASSRRAYGYTF.

Concerning this clone itself: Other nucleotide sequences in the sample specify the same CDR3. The genes are TRBV2 and TRBJ1-3; D is uncertain. The CDR3 has 13 residues. With 9 bases removed from V and 0 bases from J, the gap between germline ends came to 9 bases. Germline V CDR1 and CDR2: SNHLY, FYNNEI. Here the CDR3 DNA reads TGTGCCAGTTCGCCGGACTCTGGAAACACCATATATTTT. As protein: CASSPDSGNTIYF.

This chain uses TRBV5-4 with TRBJ2-5, with TRBD2 matching 10 bases. There are 16 residues in the CDR3. V lost 0 bases to trimming and J lost 4 bases; unmatched junction nucleotides: 6. CDR1 is SGHNT and CDR2 is YYREEE in the germline V gene (reference sequence). CDR3: CASSLGAASGRETQYF. The CDR3 bases are TGTGCCAGCAGCTTGGGGGCGGCTAGCGGGAGAGAGACCCAGTACTTC.

This chain links TRBV18 with TRBJ1-5; D ambiguous. From germline, CDR1 is KGHSH and CDR2 LQKENI. Trimming shortened V by 4 bases and J by 2 bases, and 9 bases separated the two germline ends. The length of the CDR3 is 14 residues. Here the CDR3 reads CASSQETGNQPQHF. CDR3 DNA sequence: TGTGCCAGCTCACAGGAGACGGGCAATCAGCCCCAGCATTTT. The full variable domain, its missing parts supplied by reference TRBV18 and TRBJ1-5, is NAGVMQNPRHLVRRRGQEARLRCSPMKGHSHVYWYRQLPEEGLKFMVYLQKENIIDESGMPKERFSAEFPKEGPSILRIQQVVRGDSAAYFCASSQETGNQPQHFGDGTRLSIL.

This chain links TRBV5-1 with TRBJ1-2, with D possibly matching TRBD1 (5 bases). The CDR3 covers 12 residues. Germline V lookup: CDR1 SGHRS, CDR2 YFSETQ. Trimming stripped 0 bases from V and 14 bases from J, with 14 bases between. As DNA, the CDR3 is TGCGCCAGCAGCTTGGGGACAAGCCTCCTTACCTTC. This encodes CASSLGTSLLTF.

This clone was seen more than once but under ten times. This chain connects TRBV15 to TRBJ1-2; 12 nucleotides match TRBD1. Trimming cost V 5 bases and J 5 bases; bases outside gene matches: 9. Looked up from germline, CDR1 is LNHNV and CDR2 is YYDKDF (reference sequence). This CDR3 comprises 16 residues. As DNA, the CDR3 is TGTGCCACCAGCCCGGGACAGGGGGCGCCGGGGTATGGCTACACCTTC. This sequence encodes CATSPGQGAPGYGYTF.

This clone was seen more than once but under ten times. At the DNA level, this CDR3 is encoded by other sequences in the same sample as well. The chain combines TRBV7-3 with TRBJ2-1; 7 positions match TRBD1. Germline assignment: CDR1 SGHTA and CDR2 FQGTGA. The CDR3 is made up of 16 amino acids. The J segment lost 0 bases and the V segment lost 1 base, leaving 3 bases of the junction unmatched. In DNA form, the CDR3 reads TGTGCCAGCAGCTTAATGAGGGACAGCTCCTACAATGAGCAGTTCTTC. Translating gives CASSLMRDSSYNEQFF.

The chain is built from TRBV6-1 and TRBJ2-4; D not certain. Germline V gives CDR1 MNHNS, CDR2 SASEGT. This CDR3 comprises 14 residues. The germline V and J ends were trimmed by 6 bases and 1 base, with 10 bases remaining between them. The DNA for the CDR3 is TGTGCCAGCAGAGAGCTACTGGCCAAAAACATTCAGTACTTC. Protein: CASRELLAKNIQYF.

This sequence joins TRBV5-4 and TRBJ2-1; 10 nucleotides agree with TRBD2. Trimming removed 5 bases from V and 7 bases from J; junction bases left unmatched: 12. The CDR3 runs 16 residues. Germline V gives CDR1 SGHNT, CDR2 YYREEE (reference sequence). The DNA of the CDR3 is TGTGCCAGCAGGTCTGGGAGCGGGAGGGTTTTAAATGAGCAGTTCTTC. Protein sequence: CASRSGSGRVLNEQFF.

The V gene is TRBV30, the J gene TRBJ1-2; 9 nucleotides agree with TRBD1. The germline CDR1 and CDR2 sequences are GTSNPN and SVGIG (reference sequence). The CDR3 has 12 amino acids. J gave up 2 bases and V 5 bases, and 0 bases lay outside the gene matches. The CDR3 spells CAWGTGNYGYTF. CDR3 DNA sequence: TGTGCCTGGGGGACAGGGAACTATGGCTACACCTTC.

DNA for the CDR3: TGTGCCAGCAGCCGAGTAGCGTACACAGATACGCAGTATTTT. This gives the protein CASSRVAYTDTQYF. The chain recombines TRBV4-2 with TRBJ2-3; a possible D gene is TRBD2 (5 bases). Between the trimmed V and J ends, which lost 4 bases and 2 bases, there was a span of 10 bases. The CDR3 sequence is 14 residues long. Germline assignment: CDR1 LGHNA and CDR2 YNFKEQ.